The following is a T cell receptor beta chain sequence with its context. Its antigen remains unknown. Primers for the PCR totalled 60 Vbeta and 13 Jbeta. The protocol was immunoSEQ multiplex PCR, while the TCRdb copy is restricted to in-frame clones and leaves out a portion. The sample lists some 160,000 clones, 75% to 80% occurring once. This specimen belongs to a study of cytomegalovirus exposure and HLA in healthy donors. Findings and caveats of the study: In a later analysis, a missense DCLRE1C variant was linked to TCR beta V- and J-gene trimming. In an earlier analysis, most TCR beta V segments were productive about 87% or about 30% of the time.

This TCR derives from a woman younger than 45 in good health and CMV-seronegative. Sequenced sample: PBMCs.

CDR3 sequence: CATKTGGPTEAFF. The CDR3, as DNA: TGTGCCACCAAGACGGGGGGGCCAACTGAAGCTTTCTTT. The V call is TRBV2, the J call TRBJ1-1; maybe TRBD1 (6 bases). Deletions cut 10 bases from V and 5 bases from J, with 17 bases between. From germline, CDR1 is SNHLY and CDR2 FYNNEI. The CDR3 spans 13 residues.